A selection of T cell receptor beta chains follows, all from one sample in a study of CD8 T cells in Susac syndrome. TCRdb re-called the immunoSEQ multiplex PCR reads through MiXCR, storing one row per CDR3 protein. In the table there are over 120,000 distinct CDR3 sequences, approximately 94% of which are singletons. Source material: CD4+ T cells from PBMCs. The receptor set was obtained from a human donor in good health. Each CDR3 is given with its conserved first and last residue. The D gene is left open where the match is weak. The size of a clone is reported for some rows only, either as once, few or many, or as a class for expanded clones.

V gene,J gene,D gene,clone size,CDR3 protein,CDR3 DNA
TRBV20-1,TRBJ2-5,.,.,CSATGGGETQYF,TGCAGTGCTACTGGGGGAGGAGAGACCCAGTACTTC
TRBV18,TRBJ1-2,.,.,CASSIKGAGNYGYTF,TGTGCCAGCTCAATCAAAGGGGCAGGAAACTATGGCTACACCTTC
TRBV2,TRBJ1-5,.,.,CASSPTGTYMDF,TGTGCCAGCAGTCCGACCGGGACATACATGGATTTT
TRBV5-1,TRBJ2-3,.,.,CASGTSSTDTQYF,TGCGCCAGCGGGACATCGAGCACAGATACGCAGTATTTT
TRBV12-3/TRBV12-4,TRBJ2-7,.,.,CASSFLLSEQYF,TGTGCCAGCAGTTTTTTACTGAGCGAGCAGTACTTC
TRBV30,TRBJ2-3,.,.,CAWSVPRADTQYF,TGTGCCTGGAGTGTACCCCGCGCAGATACGCAGTATTTT
TRBV18,TRBJ2-3,.,.,CASSPPGLSGGADTQYF,TGTGCCAGCTCACCACCGGGGCTAAGCGGAGGGGCGGATACGCAGTATTTT
TRBV24-1,TRBJ1-2,.,.,CATSDLQGFAF,TGTGCCACCAGTGATTTGCAGGGCTTCGCCTTC
TRBV5-1,TRBJ1-4,TRBD1,.,CASSSPGQNEKLFF,TGCGCCAGCAGCTCCCCGGGACAGAATGAAAAACTGTTTTTT
TRBV19,TRBJ1-5,.,.,CASTNRQINQPQHF,TGTGCCAGTACGAATCGGCAGATAAATCAGCCCCAGCATTTT
TRBV28,TRBJ2-5,.,.,CASAPGQETQYF,TGTGCCAGTGCCCCAGGGCAAGAGACCCAGTACTTC
TRBV5-1,TRBJ2-3,TRBD2,once,CASSLAGSRLADTDTQYF,TGCGCCAGCAGCTTGGCGGGGAGTCGGCTAGCGGACACAGATACGCAGTATTTT
TRBV3-1,TRBJ1-1,.,.,CASSAYTEAFF,TGTGCCAGCAGCGCTTACACTGAAGCTTTCTTT
TRBV20-1,TRBJ2-5,.,.,CSATIQLGTQYF,TGCAGTGCTACCATCCAGTTAGGGACCCAGTACTTC
TRBV2,TRBJ2-7,TRBD2,.,CASRDNWARTSGTEQYF,TGTGCCAGCAGGGATAACTGGGCCCGGACTAGCGGGACCGAGCAGTACTTC
TRBV27,TRBJ2-7,.,.,CASSFRRSSYEQYF,TGTGCCAGCAGTTTTCGTCGAAGCTCCTACGAGCAGTACTTC
TRBV2,TRBJ2-7,.,.,CASTQTGSFDEQYF,TGTGCCAGCACTCAAACCGGGAGTTTCGACGAGCAGTACTTC
TRBV20-1,TRBJ2-5,.,once,CSAGLTRETQYF,TGCAGTGCGGGACTGACGAGAGAGACCCAGTACTTC
TRBV27,TRBJ2-3,.,.,CASSGQIRDTQYF,TGTGCCAGCAGTGGACAGATCAGGGATACGCAGTATTTT
TRBV28,TRBJ1-1,TRBD1,.,CASTSGGQGSTEAFF,TGTGCCAGCACCTCGGGAGGACAGGGGTCTACTGAAGCTTTCTTT
TRBV29-1,TRBJ2-1,.,.,CSVGRLGTYNEQFF,TGCAGCGTTGGGCGGCTCGGCACCTACAATGAGCAGTTCTTC
TRBV7-9,TRBJ2-7,TRBD1,few,CASSFRDRGYEQYF,TGTGCCAGCAGCTTCCGGGACAGGGGTTACGAGCAGTACTTC
TRBV5-4,TRBJ1-2,.,.,CASSLATALGYTF,TGTGCCAGCAGCTTGGCAACCGCCCTTGGCTACACCTTC
TRBV11-2,TRBJ2-1,.,.,CASSLDWNEQFF,TGTGCCAGCAGCTTAGACTGGAATGAGCAGTTCTTC
TRBV5-4,TRBJ1-1,.,.,CASSAGKRGTEAFF,TGTGCCAGCAGCGCCGGCAAGAGGGGCACTGAAGCTTTCTTT
TRBV18,TRBJ2-5,TRBD1,.,CASSPDRRETQYF,TGTGCCAGCTCACCGGACAGGAGAGAGACCCAGTACTTC
TRBV19,TRBJ2-7,TRBD1,few,CASSKRTGTGGDEQYF,TGTGCCAGTAGTAAACGGACCGGGACAGGGGGAGATGAGCAGTACTTC
TRBV28,TRBJ2-1,TRBD1,.,CASITDREGEQFF,TGTGCCAGCATTACGGACAGGGAAGGGGAGCAGTTCTTC
TRBV6-1,TRBJ1-1,.,.,CASGSQQNTEAFF,TGTGCCAGCGGGTCCCAACAAAACACTGAAGCTTTCTTT
TRBV9,TRBJ2-5,.,.,CASSAPGLARETQYF,TGTGCCAGCAGCGCGCCGGGACTCGCTAGAGAGACCCAGTACTTC
TRBV18,TRBJ1-1,TRBD1,.,CASSQGAAEEAFF,TGTGCCAGCTCACAGGGGGCGGCTGAAGAAGCTTTCTTT
TRBV29-1,TRBJ1-1,TRBD1,.,CSGQGVNTEAFF,TGCAGTGGACAGGGCGTTAACACTGAAGCTTTCTTT
TRBV7-9,TRBJ2-7,TRBD2,.,CASSFTSGGSYEQYF,TGTGCCAGCAGCTTCACTAGCGGGGGCTCCTACGAGCAGTACTTC
TRBV5-1,TRBJ1-5,.,.,CASSNGQNNQPQHF,TGCGCCAGCAGCAACGGGCAGAACAATCAGCCCCAGCATTTT
TRBV30,TRBJ1-5,TRBD1,.,CAWSGTGLNQPQHF,TGTGCCTGGAGTGGGACAGGGTTGAATCAGCCCCAGCATTTT
TRBV7-3,TRBJ1-1,.,.,CASSSGSLNTEAFF,TGTGCCAGCAGCTCTGGCAGCCTGAACACTGAAGCTTTCTTT
TRBV12-3/TRBV12-4,TRBJ2-7,TRBD2,.,CASSRSGMDEQYF,TGTGCCAGCAGCCGAAGCGGGATGGACGAGCAGTACTTC
TRBV5-4,TRBJ1-1,TRBD1,.,CASSLKQGLGGMNTEAFF,TGTGCCAGCAGCTTGAAACAGGGGCTGGGAGGCATGAACACTGAAGCTTTCTTT
TRBV18,TRBJ1-1,TRBD1,.,CASSPLDRANTEAFF,TGTGCCAGCTCACCATTGGACAGGGCGAACACTGAAGCTTTCTTT
TRBV9,TRBJ2-5,TRBD1,.,CASSVVGQGKETQYF,TGTGCCAGCAGCGTAGTGGGACAGGGGAAAGAGACCCAGTACTTC
TRBV7-7,TRBJ1-1,TRBD1,.,CASSMDRDTEAFF,TGTGCTAGCAGCATGGACAGGGACACTGAAGCTTTCTTT
TRBV10-3,TRBJ1-1,.,.,CAISGDLNTEAFF,TGTGCCATCAGTGGTGATTTGAACACTGAAGCTTTCTTT
TRBV28,TRBJ2-2,TRBD2,.,CASSLLWREPTGELFF,TGTGCCAGCAGTCTCCTTTGGCGGGAGCCGACCGGGGAGCTGTTTTTT
TRBV2,TRBJ1-2,.,.,CASSEAGGGAIYGYTF,TGTGCCAGCAGTGAGGCTGGCGGAGGGGCTATCTATGGCTACACCTTC
TRBV7-6,TRBJ2-3,.,.,CASSLGGGGTDTQYF,TGTGCCAGCAGCTTAGGGGGAGGTGGCACAGATACGCAGTATTTT
TRBV9,TRBJ1-4,TRBD1,.,CASSVEPIRQGNNEKLFF,TGTGCCAGCAGCGTAGAGCCCATCAGACAGGGAAATAATGAAAAACTGTTTTTT
TRBV5-1,TRBJ2-5,TRBD1,.,CASSLAVGTGVGETQYF,TGCGCCAGCAGCTTGGCAGTCGGGACAGGGGTCGGGGAGACCCAGTACTTC
TRBV4-1,TRBJ1-2,.,.,CASSHGMTYGYTF,TGCGCCAGCAGCCACGGAATGACCTATGGCTACACCTTC
TRBV30,TRBJ1-2,TRBD1,.,CAWSAGGRAGYTF,TGTGCCTGGAGTGCAGGGGGGCGGGCAGGCTACACCTTC
TRBV2,TRBJ1-2,TRBD1,.,CASSERKGALGFGYTF,TGTGCCAGCAGTGAAAGGAAGGGGGCGTTAGGTTTTGGCTACACCTTC
TRBV28,TRBJ2-5,.,.,CASTPRLDGKETQYF,TGTGCCAGCACCCCCCGCCTGGACGGAAAAGAGACCCAGTACTTC
TRBV6-6,TRBJ2-2,.,.,CASSYSSNTGELFF,TGTGCCAGCAGTTACTCGAGTAACACCGGGGAGCTGTTTTTT
TRBV27,TRBJ2-5,.,.,CASTAETQYF,TGTGCCAGCACGGCTGAGACCCAGTACTTC
TRBV3-1,TRBJ2-7,TRBD2,.,CASSQVRTSGSHEQYF,TGTGCCAGCAGCCAAGTGCGGACTAGCGGGAGTCACGAGCAGTACTTC